Listed below are T cell receptor beta chains from one sample, sequenced in a study of blood T cell repertoires in COVID-19. This table comes from immunoSEQ multiplex PCR, and its TCRdb copy is limited to in-frame clones, with some not included. This sample has about 210,000 clones, with around four fifths found just once. The sample taken for sequencing was peripheral blood. Every receptor here comes from a woman between 40 and 50 years old with active or convalescent COVID-19. Both conserved end residues are part of each CDR3. The D gene is left open where the match is weak. Clone size appears in some rows only: once, few, many, or a class for an expanded clone.

>TRBV7-7|-|TRBJ1-1|-
TGTGCTAGCAGCGGGAGCGAGACCCACCCAATCCCGCGGAACACTGAAGCTTTCTTT
CASSGSETHPIPRNTEAFF
>TRBV6-5|-|TRBJ2-1|-
TGTGCCAGCAGGAGGTCGAAAATAGACAATGAGCAGTTCTTC
CASRRSKIDNEQFF
>TRBV5-1|-|TRBJ1-2|TRBD1
TGCGCCAGCAGCTGGCGGACAGGGGGCAATGGCTACACCTTC
CASSWRTGGNGYTF
>TRBV19|once|TRBJ2-7|TRBD1
TGTGCCAGTAGCACGACTGCGACAGGGGGCTCCTACGAGCAGTACTTC
CASSTTATGGSYEQYF
>TRBV6-1|once|TRBJ2-3|TRBD1
TGTGCCAGCAGTGATGGGACAGGGTTCAATACGCAGTATTTT
CASSDGTGFNTQYF
>TRBV6-5|-|TRBJ1-5|-
TGTGCTGTCCCGGGGGATGGGTGGGGTCAGCCCCAGCATTTT
CAVPGDGWGQPQHF
>TRBV9|few|TRBJ1-3|-
TGTGCCAGCAGCCCCGGTCGAGGAAGAAACACCATATATTTT
CASSPGRGRNTIYF
>TRBV30|-|TRBJ2-2|TRBD2
TGTGCCTGGAGTGTGGAGCGGGGGGGCCCCACCGGGGAGCTGTTTTTT
CAWSVERGGPTGELFF
>TRBV6-2/TRBV6-3|-|TRBJ2-7|TRBD1
TGTGCCAGCAGTTCCGGACAGGGGTTCGACGAGCAGTACTTC
CASSSGQGFDEQYF
>TRBV7-7|-|TRBJ1-2|-
TGTGCTAGCAGCTTGGGGCAGGGGAGAAATTTAGGTTATGGCTACACCTTC
CASSLGQGRNLGYGYTF
>TRBV25-1|-|TRBJ1-2|-
TGTGCCAGCAGTGAAGGACATTCCTATGGCTACACCTTC
CASSEGHSYGYTF
>TRBV7-9|-|TRBJ1-4|-
TGTGCCAGCAGCATTTTACTCCGCCCGATTTCAACTAATGAAAAACTGTTTTTT
CASSILLRPISTNEKLFF
>TRBV18|-|TRBJ2-1|TRBD1
TGTGCCAGCTCGTCTCCCGGGACAGGCCGAGGCGAGGTCCACAATGAGCAGTTCTTC
CASSSPGTGRGEVHNEQFF
>TRBV29-1|-|TRBJ1-5|-
TGCAGCGCAACTAGTAGCAATCAGCCCCAGCATTTT
CSATSSNQPQHF
>TRBV3-1/TRBV3-2|-|TRBJ1-5|TRBD1
TGTGCCAGCAGCCCTAGGACAGGCAGCAATCAGCCCCAGCATTTT
CASSPRTGSNQPQHF
>TRBV5-1|-|TRBJ2-5|TRBD1
TGCGCCAGCAGCCACTGGACAGGGGAAGAGACCCAGTACTTC
CASSHWTGEETQYF
>TRBV2|-|TRBJ2-2|TRBD2
TGTGCCAGCCGGCCTGTGAGGACTAGCGTTAGAGGGGAGCTGTTTTTT
CASRPVRTSVRGELFF
>TRBV9|-|TRBJ2-7|TRBD2
TGTGCCAGCAGCGTAGGGGTCGCGGGAGTGTCCTACGAGCAGTACTTC
CASSVGVAGVSYEQYF
>TRBV6-5|-|TRBJ1-5|TRBD1
TGTGCCAGCAGCGACAGGGCCAGCAATCAGCCCCAGCATTTT
CASSDRASNQPQHF
>TRBV7-9|once|TRBJ1-1|-
TGTGCCAGCAGCCGCATTCAGGGGAACACTGAAGCTTTCTTT
CASSRIQGNTEAFF
>TRBV28|-|TRBJ1-2|TRBD1
TGTGCCAGCAGTTTGCAAGCAGGGGGCGACTATGGCTACACCTTC
CASSLQAGGDYGYTF
>TRBV28|-|TRBJ2-2|-
TGTGCCAGCAGTTTCTACCGGACGGAGGGGTCCGGGGAGCTGTTTTTT
CASSFYRTEGSGELFF
>TRBV24-1|-|TRBJ1-2|TRBD1
TGTGCCACCAGACCTCAGGGGGAAGGAAACTATGGCTACACCTTC
CATRPQGEGNYGYTF
>TRBV24-1|-|TRBJ2-7|TRBD1
TGTGCCACCAGTAGACAGGGGAAAGCATCCTACGAGCAGTACTTC
CATSRQGKASYEQYF
>TRBV19|-|TRBJ2-2|TRBD1
TGTGCCAGTAGTATGACAGGGTCAGCCGGGGAGCTGTTTTTT
CASSMTGSAGELFF
>TRBV14|once|TRBJ2-1|TRBD2
TGTGCCAGCAGCCTACTAGCGGGCGGCGCGTCGGATGAGCAGTTCTTC
CASSLLAGGASDEQFF
>TRBV5-5|-|TRBJ1-2|TRBD1
TGTGCCAGCAGCTTCGGGACAGCCTATGGCTACACCTTC
CASSFGTAYGYTF
>TRBV10-3|-|TRBJ1-2|TRBD1
TGTGCCATCAGGCCCGGACAGGGGGCACAGGCTAACTATGGCTACACCTTC
CAIRPGQGAQANYGYTF
>TRBV6-1|-|TRBJ1-5|-
TGTGCCAGCAGTGAGGCTGGGGGGACCCAGCATTTT
CASSEAGGTQHF
>TRBV10-3|-|TRBJ1-2|-
TGTGCCATCAGAGCGCCGGGCTACCAGGGGGGCTACACCTTC
CAIRAPGYQGGYTF
>TRBV5-1|once|TRBJ1-2|-
TGCGCCAGCAGCTTGGAGCTCCAGGGAACATACTATGGCTACACCTTC
CASSLELQGTYYGYTF
>TRBV18|once|TRBJ1-2|TRBD1
TGTGCCAGCTCACCTTTGGACAGGGTCTCGTATGGCTACACCTTC
CASSPLDRVSYGYTF
>TRBV7-9|-|TRBJ1-1|-
TGTGCCAGCAGCTTAGCCGCCAGTAACACTGAAGCTTTCTTT
CASSLAASNTEAFF
>TRBV5-6|-|TRBJ1-2|-
TGTGCCAGCAGCTTGGGATGGGGCCTCTATGGCTACACCTTC
CASSLGWGLYGYTF
>TRBV30|-|TRBJ1-5|TRBD1
TGTGCCTGGAGTGTAATAACAGGGGGCAATCAGCCCCAGCATTTT
CAWSVITGGNQPQHF
>TRBV21-1|-|TRBJ1-1|-
TGTGCCAGCAGCAAAGCATGGGGGGGCCAGAACACTGAAGCTTTCTTT
CASSKAWGGQNTEAFF
>TRBV5-4|-|TRBJ2-3|-
TGTGCCAGCAGCTCAGGACAGATCAGGAGCACAGATACGCAGTATTTT
CASSSGQIRSTDTQYF
>TRBV4-1|-|TRBJ1-2|-
TGCGCCAGCAGCCAAGAACCTGACAGACCCTATGGCTACACCTTC
CASSQEPDRPYGYTF
>TRBV7-9|few|TRBJ1-1|-
TGTGCCAGCAGCCCCTCGGAGGGGAACACTGAAGCTTTCTTT
CASSPSEGNTEAFF
>TRBV30|-|TRBJ1-3|-
TGTGCCTGGACGGGGAGTGGAAACACCATATATTTT
CAWTGSGNTIYF
>TRBV27|-|TRBJ2-7|TRBD1
TGTGCCAGCAGTTTATCGGTTGGGACAGTATCGTACGAGCAGTACTTC
CASSLSVGTVSYEQYF
>TRBV28|once|TRBJ2-5|-
TGTGCCAGCAGTTTATTAATACGGGGGAGAGAGACCCAGTACTTC
CASSLLIRGRETQYF
>TRBV6-5|-|TRBJ1-5|-
TGTGCCAGCTCCCAGGGGAGCAATCAGCCCCAGCATTTT
CASSQGSNQPQHF
>TRBV4-1|once|TRBJ1-6|-
TGCGCCAGCAGCCCGAAGGGCAGGGGTGCACCCCTCCACTTT
CASSPKGRGAPLHF